This TCR beta chain is drawn from a study of blood T cell repertoires in COVID-19. Study details: The United States, Italy and Spain supplied acute and convalescent COVID-19 samples. The cDNA or gDNA used as material had been derived from T cells, B-cell-depleted T cells, or PBMCs.

Methods used by the authors: From reference gene primer amplification, estimates of nucleated cell counts were derived. Produced via immunoSEQ multiplex PCR; TCRdb's table is partial and in-frame only. V and J calls and clone size are as listed in that table; D and trimming were resolved from the DNA. The data contain 180,000 or so clones, about 88% of them singletons. CDR1 and CDR2 (germline): MNHEY, SMNVEV (reference sequence). This CDR3 contains 13 residues. V lost 1 base and J 13 bases, leaving 13 bases between the germline ends. This TCR was sampled from a woman in her 30s with active or convalescent COVID-19. The rearrangement joins TRBV27 to TRBJ1-4; D may be TRBD1 (5 bases). Source material: peripheral blood. CDR3 coding DNA: TGTGCCAGCAGTTTATATGGGGCCGGGGGACTGTTTTTT. Protein sequence: CASSLYGAGGLFF.